These 4 T cell receptor beta chains share one sample of origin, sequenced in a study of early T cells in non-severe SARS-CoV-2 infection. TCRdb reanalysed the 5' RACE reads using MiXCR and keeps one entry per CDR3 protein. The sample comprises 55,000 to 70,000 distinct CDR3 sequences, 12% of which are singletons, and around 1.8% rests with the top ten. Sequencing used whole blood. These receptors were collected from an adult who was a healthcare worker with PCR-confirmed SARS-CoV-2 infection or an uninfected control (not recorded which).

This clonotype was counted only a few times. CDR3 in amino acids: CSARGQGNNQPQHF. CDR3 coding DNA: TGCAGTGCTAGGGGACAGGGGAACAATCAGCCCCAGCATTTT. The chain carries TRBV20-1 and TRBJ1-5; 10 nucleotides line up with TRBD1. In germline, CDR1 is DFQATT, CDR2 SNEGSKA (reference sequence). J gave up 3 bases and V 3 bases, and 2 bases lay outside the gene matches. The CDR3 runs 14 residues.

This clonotype came up a few times. The V gene is TRBV12-3 or TRBV12-4, the J gene TRBJ2-5; D not resolved. The CDR3 has 13 residues. V was pared by 5 bases and J by 4 bases, with 11 bases between. The CDR3 nucleotides read TGTGCCAGCAGTCGAAATGGAAGAGAGACCCAGTACTTC. Encoded protein: CASSRNGRETQYF.

The V call is TRBV19, the J call TRBJ2-1; D possibly corresponds to TRBD2 (7 bases). Germline CDR1 and CDR2: LNHDA and SQIVND (reference sequence). CDR3 length: 15 amino acids. The V gene lost 3 bases and the J gene lost 9 bases, with 18 bases spanning the gap. CDR3 nucleotides: TGTGCCAGTAGTATGCCTGTTGGGGGGGCAATTGAGCAGTTCTTC. Protein sequence: CASSMPVGGAIEQFF.

This clonotype was detected many times. V usage is TRBV10-2 and J usage is TRBJ2-5; 7 nucleotides agree with TRBD2. CDR1 is WSHSY, CDR2 SAAADI, per germline. The CDR3 has 14 amino acids. J gave up 5 bases and V 8 bases, and 11 bases lay outside the gene matches. The CDR3 DNA is TGCGCCAGCGGGAGGGTCTCCGGTGGGGAGACCCAGTACTTC. Translated: CASGRVSGGETQYF.